These T cell receptor beta chains were read from a single sample in a study of T-cell reconstitution after alpha-beta-depleted transplantation in children. Each CDR3 protein is one row after TCRdb ran MiXCR on the PCR reads. The data show hundreds of thousands of distinct CDR3 sequences, approximately 16% seen once. The sample in question was PBMCs from the stem cell graft donor, obtained from the stem cell graft. The source of these receptors is a human donor who donated a stem cell graft to a child with acute myeloid leukemia. CDR3s leave out the opening cysteine and the closing phenylalanine or tryptophan. Fields, in order: CDR3 length, D gene, V gene, clone size, CDR3 protein. A D gene is named only where the DNA matches it firmly. Clone size is given for some rows only: seen once, a few or many times, or a class if the clone is expanded.

10 | - | TRBV20-1 | many | SAGTGGYEQY
11 | - | TRBV5-1 | - | ASRAGEYTEAF
12 | - | TRBV12-3/TRBV12-4 | - | ASSTRMMNTEAF
12 | TRBD2 | TRBV12-3/TRBV12-4 | few | ASILGGGADTQY
13 | - | TRBV7-9 | - | ASSQEVGLTDTQY
14 | TRBD1 | TRBV7-8 | few | ASSLGTGHWGQPQH
12 | - | TRBV29-1 | many | SVDALDSQETQY
16 | TRBD1 | TRBV5-5 | - | ASSKGSGTAHSNQPQH
9 | - | TRBV20-1 | - | SAMKNTKAF
11 | - | TRBV25-1 | - | ASIDSSTDTQY
11 | - | TRBV15 | few | ATSRDRSDIQY
11 | - | TRBV20-1 | many | SAPGVKGVEAF
14 | - | TRBV12-3/TRBV12-4 | few | ASRPGRTSSGNTIY
13 | TRBD1 | TRBV7-2 | - | AGSLVGQGDYEQY
16 | - | TRBV7-8 | - | ASSPPTAGDGTKNIQY
14 | TRBD2 | TRBV5-5 | few | ASSYRLAGPTGELF
13 | TRBD2 | TRBV7-2 | few | ASSRLADSTDTQY
14 | - | TRBV7-9 | - | ASSSTGPSSYNEQF
15 | - | TRBV12-3/TRBV12-4 | many | ASSRWQRVMDGNTIY
11 | - | TRBV5-1 | many | ASSLPGNTEAF
13 | - | TRBV28 | many | ASSLFGGRNQPQH
12 | TRBD2 | TRBV5-4 | few | ASSFSGRADTQY
13 | TRBD1 | TRBV6-1 | - | ASSAQGATGYGYT
11 | - | TRBV24-1 | - | ATSDGVTGELF
13 | - | TRBV5-6 | - | ASSGRPGRSVEQY
13 | - | TRBV5-5 | many | ASSLRGLGTDTQY